The present entry profiles one TCR beta chain with its context. The data belong to a study of cytomegalovirus exposure and HLA in healthy donors. V gave up 7 bases and J gave up 0 bases; unmatched junction bases: 14. CDR3 length: 17 amino acids. From germline, CDR1 is SGDLS and CDR2 YYNGEE. The PCR ran on 60 Vbeta and 13 Jbeta primers. Sequencing was performed with immunoSEQ multiplex PCR; in TCRdb, only in-frame clones are kept and a portion is missing. The profile shows roughly 150,000 clones, roughly 80% of them singletons. The rearrangement links TRBV9 to TRBJ1-2; TRBD1 aligns across 8 bases. The TCR was taken from a woman aged 45-65 years in good health and CMV-seropositive. The source material was PBMCs. The CDR3 protein is CASPYRTGRYPNYGYTF. The CDR3 bases are TGTGCCAGCCCCTATCGGACAGGGCGATATCCTAACTATGGCTACACCTTC.